A single sample gave rise to the 16 T cell receptor beta chains below, sequenced in a study of T cells in Graves' hyperthyroidism and ophthalmopathy. TCR beta CDR3 sequences were amplified from RNA transcripts. Researchers ran a first-round RT-PCR on the TCR CDR3 using the HTBI primer set. TCRdb processed the multiplex PCR reads anew with MiXCR; each CDR3 protein has one entry. The sample contains more than 500,000 distinct CDR3 sequences, 46% of which appear only once. Sample: peripheral blood or thyroid tissue (not recorded which). These receptors were obtained from an adult woman with Graves' disease, either hyperthyroidism or ophthalmopathy (not recorded which).

The V gene is TRBV7-9, the J gene TRBJ1-6; 8 bases map to TRBD1. This CDR3 is 15 amino acids long. Germline V CDR1 and CDR2: SEHNR, FQNEAQ (reference sequence). V lost 0 bases and J lost 10; bases outside the gene matches: 5. CDR3 sequence: CASSLAGQGGSPLHF. The CDR3 nucleotides read TGTGCCAGCAGCTTAGCCGGACAGGGCGGATCACCCCTCCACTTT.

The V and J genes are TRBV5-1 and TRBJ1-1, with no clear D. Germline CDR1 SGHRS, CDR2 YFSETQ. V was clipped by 4 bases and J by 3 bases, with 10 bases between them. CDR3 size: 13 residues. The chain's CDR3 is CASSVLRDTEAFF. The CDR3 nucleotides read TGCGCCAGCAGCGTATTACGAGACACTGAAGCTTTCTTT. Using reference TRBV5-1 and TRBJ1-1 for the parts outside the CDR3, the full variable domain is KAGVTQTPRYLIKTRGQQVTLSCSPISGHRSVSWYQQTPGQGLQFLFEYFSETQRNKGNFPGRFSGRQFSNSRSEMNVSTLELGDSALYLCASSVLRDTEAFFGQGTRLTVV.

The gene calls are TRBV6-6 and TRBJ2-7, with D uncertain. There are 16 residues in the CDR3. Deletions cut 6 bases from V and 0 bases from J, with 18 bases between. CDR1 and CDR2 (germline): MNHNY, SVGAGI (reference sequence). CDR3 sequence (DNA): TGTGCCAGCAGCCCTAGTTCGGTGGCAGCCTCCTACGAGCAGTACTTC. It translates to CASSPSSVAASYEQYF.

As for this clonotype: This CDR3 fails to terminate in the conserved phenylalanine or tryptophan, so it likely reflects a read error. The rearrangement joins TRBV15 to TRBJ2-6; no clear D. CDR1 is LNHNV and CDR2 is YYDKDF in the germline V gene (reference sequence). There are 15 residues in the CDR3. V lost 5 bases and J 1 base, leaving 9 bases between the germline ends. The chain's CDR3 is CATSSGTSGANVLTS. The CDR3 nucleotides read TGTGCCACCAGCTCCGGAACTTCTGGGGCCAACGTCCTGACTTCC.

This clonotype was observed a handful of times. The chain combines TRBV15 with TRBJ2-5; D might be TRBD1 (6 bases). The V and J ends lost 6 bases and 5 bases respectively, with 22 bases between them. Germline CDR1 and CDR2: LNHNV and YYDKDF (reference sequence). This CDR3 has 16 amino acids. CDR3 in DNA: TGTGCCACCAGAGACCCCGGGACACCTCGTAGCGAGACCCAGTACTTC. Protein sequence: CATRDPGTPRSETQYF.

Concerning this clonotype: A read error may produce the germline difference seen at one junction end. This chain links TRBV7-9 with TRBJ1-4; TRBD1 matches at 12 bases. This CDR3 has 16 amino acids. In germline, CDR1 is SEHNR, CDR2 FQNEAQ (reference sequence). CDR3: CASSPGQGARNEKLFF. The CDR3 DNA reads TGCGCCAGCAGCCCGGGACAGGGGGCACGTAATGAAAAACTGTTTTTT. The full variable domain, completed using reference TRBV7-9 and TRBJ1-4, is DTGVSQNPRHKITKRGQNVTFRCDPISEHNRLYWYRQTLGQGPEFLTYFQNEAQLEKSRLLSDRFSAERPKGSFSTLEIQRTEQGDSAMYLCASSPGQGARNEKLFFGSGTQLSVL.

Turning to this clonotype: One end of the junction does not line up with germline, which may come from a read error. The chain is built from TRBV12-3 or TRBV12-4 and TRBJ2-2; tentative D call: TRBD2 (6 bases). This CDR3 comprises 16 residues. Here the CDR3 DNA reads TGCGCCAGCAGCCAAGTGGGGGGATCCTACACCGGGGAGCTGTTTTTT. It specifies CASSQVGGSYTGELFF.

This clonotype has more than one count but fewer than ten. As DNA, the CDR3 is TGTGCCAGCTCCTTGGGAGGCCTGCAATACGAGCAGTACTTC. Translated, it gives CASSLGGLQYEQYF. This rearrangement joins TRBV10-3 to TRBJ2-7; D is perhaps TRBD2 (6 bases). V lost 10 bases and J lost 4, with 20 bases in between. The germline V gene has CDR1 ENHRY and CDR2 SYGVKD. This CDR3 region has 14 residues.

Ten or more counts support this clonotype. The J gene is TRBJ1-1, the V gene TRBV5-1; the D gene is possibly TRBD1 (5 bases). The CDR3 is 19 residues long. Germline lookup yields CDR1 SGHRS and CDR2 YFSETQ. Between the trimmed V and J ends, which lost 0 bases and 2 bases, there was a span of 23 bases. The CDR3 nucleotides are TGCGCCAGCAGCTTGGCGTTACGCTCGGGTGTGAGGGGAAACACTGAAGCTTTCTTT. It translates to CASSLALRSGVRGNTEAFF.

The chain carries TRBV29-1 and TRBJ1-5, with D maybe TRBD1 (6 bases). The CDR3 has 11 residues. Germline assignment: CDR1 SQVTM and CDR2 ANQGSEA. V was pared by 8 bases and J by 6 bases, with 11 bases between. The CDR3: CSLEGGQPQHF. The CDR3 region has the DNA TGCAGCTTAGAGGGGGGTCAGCCCCAGCATTTT.

The rearrangement uses TRBV2 and TRBJ1-3; D uncertain. CDR3 length: 16 residues. Germline lookup yields CDR1 SNHLY and CDR2 FYNNEI. Deletions cut 4 bases from V and 2 bases from J, with 15 bases between. CDR3 bases: TGTGCCAGCAGTGCTCCCACCGGCCAGGCTGGAAACACCATATATTTT. Translating gives CASSAPTGQAGNTIYF.

In regard to this clonotype: A read error may be the cause here, since a much bigger clone is one base away. The chain combines TRBV6-6 with TRBJ1-6, with D possibly TRBD1 on 6 matching bases. Germline V gene data show CDR1 as MNHNY and CDR2 as SVGAGI (reference sequence). This CDR3 has 14 amino acids. The DNA of the CDR3 is TGTGCCAGCACCGACGGACAGATTCAGCCACCCCTCGACTTT. Translation gives CASTDGQIQPPLDF.

This clonotype showed up many times. The J gene is TRBJ2-6, the V gene TRBV7-9; D ambiguous. This CDR3 is 13 amino acids long. Germline CDR1 is SEHNR and CDR2 is FQNEAQ (reference sequence). V was shortened by 8 bases and J by 0 bases, with 5 bases between the two germline ends. The CDR3: CASELSGANVLTF. DNA of the CDR3: TGTGCCAGCGAGCTCTCTGGGGCCAACGTCCTGACTTTC.

The rearrangement joins TRBV10-2 to TRBJ1-5; no clear D. The CDR3 sequence is 13 residues long. V was pared by 5 bases and J by 4 bases, with 9 bases between. CDR1 and CDR2 from the germline V gene are WSHSY and SAAADI. CDR3: CASSLQENQPQHF. CDR3 in DNA: TGCGCCAGCAGTCTCCAGGAAAATCAGCCCCAGCATTTT.

The chain has TRBV2 and TRBJ1-2; TRBD1 matches at 7 bases. V lost 6 bases to trimming and J lost 6 bases; unmatched junction nucleotides: 10. This CDR3 has 14 amino acids. Germline V lookup: CDR1 SNHLY, CDR2 FYNNEI. The CDR3 DNA follows: TGTGCCAGCAGCGGACAGGAGGGGAAAAATGGCTACACCTTC. It translates to CASSGQEGKNGYTF.

In its sample, this clonotype was seen once. The V gene is TRBV7-9, the J gene TRBJ2-5; D is perhaps TRBD2 (5 bases). Germline-derived CDR1 and CDR2 are SEHNR and FQNEAQ (reference sequence). V was clipped by 11 bases and J by 4 bases, with 14 bases between them. The CDR3 is 12 residues long. CDR3 DNA sequence: TGTGCCGGAGCGGTAATAGGAGAGACCCAGTACTTC. Its protein is CAGAVIGETQYF.